The sequence of this TCR beta chain was determined in a study of blood T cells in healthy people across ages (dated by TCRdb to between 2014 and 2017). Regarding the research as a whole: Template switching captured roughly one uniquely barcoded TCR beta cDNA molecule per two T cells in model experiments. The study measured age-related changes in TCR beta repertoire diversity using deep sequencing normalized with unique cDNA molecular identifiers. Four age groups were formed from the donors: young (average approximately 15 years), middle-aged (approximately 39), aged (under 70) and long-lived (82). Donors of different ages were randomly distributed across sequencing lanes to avoid experimental bias. The study analyzed two additional independent replicas of 1 million unique cDNA reads from the same blood draw for two donors, one aged 18 to 30 and one aged 80 or older. Points the paper makes about the study in general: A strong correlation was found between observed TCR beta diversity and the percentage of naive T cells measured by flow cytometry. Donor CMV infection status was unknown, potentially confounding age-related changes in expanded clonotypes. Compared with the aged group, the long-lived group had more naive CD4+ T cells, fewer expanded clones and increased TCR diversity, suggesting age selection. Because profiling used bulk unsorted PBMCs, naive and antigen-experienced compartments could not be compared conclusively. As age increased, observed TCR beta diversity per million T cells dropped in a roughly linear way, and a significant reduction was already evident by age 40. Estimates of total diversity from one million sequenced T cells were regarded as lower bounds and underestimates.

As encoded in the germline V gene, CDR1 is MGHRA while CDR2 is YSYEKL. The CDR3 goes from the cysteine to the phenylalanine over 19 residues. The entry retains the CDR3 DNA only, 57 bases that are in frame from base 1. At the junction V is shortened by 0 bases and J by 0 bases, with 18 bases in between. This clonotype showed up just a few times. Its antigen is unknown. One base away there is no much larger clone; base qualities are not given. Donors were 39 systemically healthy Caucasian individuals from Russia aged roughly 6 to 90 years. Each donor gave ten milliliters of peripheral blood, collected into EDTA-treated Vacutainer tubes. Ficoll-Paque density-gradient centrifugation was used to isolate PBMCs, with at least 7 million obtained per sample. Total RNA, at least 6 micrograms per sample, was extracted from PBMCs with Trizol reagent. Naive CD45RAhigh/CD27high T cell percentages were measured by flow cytometry on a PBMC aliquot from every donor.

Libraries were constructed by 5' RACE. Instrument on record: Illumina HiSeq 2500. The second PCR ran for roughly 6 to 11 cycles and used a J-beta primer mix along with a sample-barcoded 5' primer. A template-switch 5' adaptor carrying 12 random nucleotides introduced a unique molecular identifier onto each TCR beta cDNA molecule. Each sample yielded at least 3 million CDR3-containing paired-end reads. First-strand cDNA was synthesized from all RNA with the Mint cDNA synthesis kit, primed by a TRBC-specific oligonucleotide. Following uracil-DNA glycosylase treatment, all cDNA underwent a first 18-cycle PCR with the universal primers M1SS and BC2_uni_R. Per the original workflow: For normalization, 1 million high-quality reads, each with a distinct molecular identifier, were randomly selected from each sample. Instead of being binned into consensus sequences, reads that shared molecular identifiers were thrown out. MiTCR, set to a Q25 quality threshold and the strictest error-elimination algorithm, was used for CDR3 identification, clonotype clustering and error correction. A nonparametric unseen species model with Euler transformation was used to estimate a lower bound on total TCR beta diversity. TCRdb reanalyzed the raw reads on its own, using fastp at Q25 for trimming and MiXCR for clone calling, and kept in-frame beta chains. A single entry per CDR3 protein holds the most common genes and DNA from its merged rows. These V and J calls are TCRdb output, not the study's own analysis. The table for this sample lists over a million distinct CDR3 sequences; approximately 39% of them were counted only once. The ten largest account for just over 4% of the sample.

Source material: blood. Here the chain combines TRBV4-1 and TRBJ1-5; no D gene can be assigned with confidence. This clonotype was sampled from a woman under 30 in good health. CDR3 sequence: CASSQDGSDGADSNQPQHF. At the DNA level, the sequence is TGCGCCAGCAGCCAAGATGGTAGTGACGGAGCTGATAGCAATCAGCCCCAGCATTTT.